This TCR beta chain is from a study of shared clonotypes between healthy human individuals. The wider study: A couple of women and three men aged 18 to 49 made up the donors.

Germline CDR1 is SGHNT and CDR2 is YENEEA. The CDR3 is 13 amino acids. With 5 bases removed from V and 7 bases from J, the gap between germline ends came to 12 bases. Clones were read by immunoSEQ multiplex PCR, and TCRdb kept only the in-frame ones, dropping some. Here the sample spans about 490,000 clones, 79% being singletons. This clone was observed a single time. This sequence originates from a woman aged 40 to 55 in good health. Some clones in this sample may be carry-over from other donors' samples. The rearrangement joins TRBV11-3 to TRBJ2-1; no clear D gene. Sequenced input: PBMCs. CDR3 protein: CASSPSPQNEQFF. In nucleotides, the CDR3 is TGTGCCAGCAGCCCCTCTCCCCAGAATGAGCAGTTCTTC.